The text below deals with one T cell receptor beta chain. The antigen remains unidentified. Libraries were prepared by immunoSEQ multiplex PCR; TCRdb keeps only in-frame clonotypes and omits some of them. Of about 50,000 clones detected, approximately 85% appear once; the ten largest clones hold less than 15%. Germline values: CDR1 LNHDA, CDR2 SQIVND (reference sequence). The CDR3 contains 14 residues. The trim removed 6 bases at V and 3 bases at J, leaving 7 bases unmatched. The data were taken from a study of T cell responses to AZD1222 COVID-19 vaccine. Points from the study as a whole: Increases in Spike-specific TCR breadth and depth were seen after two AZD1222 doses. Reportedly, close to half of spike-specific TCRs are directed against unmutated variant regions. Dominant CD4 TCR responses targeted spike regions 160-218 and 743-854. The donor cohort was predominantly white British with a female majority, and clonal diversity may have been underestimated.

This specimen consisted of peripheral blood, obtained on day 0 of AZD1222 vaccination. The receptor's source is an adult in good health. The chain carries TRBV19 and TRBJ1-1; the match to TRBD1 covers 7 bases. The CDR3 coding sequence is TGTGCCAGTAGCCCTCGGGGACAGTACACTGAAGCTTTCTTT. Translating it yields CASSPRGQYTEAFF.